The T cell receptor (beta chain) under discussion was sequenced for a study of blood T cell repertoires in COVID-19. In the original workflow: Reference gene primer amplification yielded estimated nucleated cell counts. Sequenced by immunoSEQ multiplex PCR; TCRdb stores in-frame clones only, minus some. Clonal size and the V and J genes are those of that table, whereas D and trimming came from the DNA. The sample lists some 220,000 clones, about four fifths occurring once. Unmatched junction bases numbered 5, after V lost 2 bases and J lost 7 bases. The CDR3 is 14 residues long. Germline CDR1 reads SGHDN; CDR2 reads FVKESK.

Sequencing was performed on PBMCs or T cells enriched from blood (not recorded which). V is TRBV14 and J is TRBJ1-1; 9 positions agree with TRBD1. This sequence originates from a woman aged 40 to 55 with acute COVID-19. The CDR3 DNA reads as TGTGCCAGCAGCCAACGGGGACAGGGCCGTGAAGCTTTCTTT. It specifies CASSQRGQGREAFF. The whole variable domain, filled in from reference TRBV14 and TRBJ1-1, reads EAGVTQFPSHSVIEKGQTVTLRCDPISGHDNLYWYRRVMGKEIKFLLHFVKESKQDESGMPNNRFLAERTGGTYSTLKVQPAELEDSGVYFCASSQRGQGREAFFGQGTRLTVV.